The entry below describes one T cell receptor beta chain. This clonotype turned up a few times. Its cognate antigen has yet to be identified. One base away there is no much larger clone; base qualities are not given. Preparation of the library involved 5' RACE. TCRdb records Illumina HiSeq 2500 as the sequencer. A second roughly 7 to 11 cycle PCR used a sample-barcoded 5' primer and a J-beta primer mix. A template-switch 5' adaptor carrying 12 random nucleotides introduced a unique molecular identifier onto each TCR beta cDNA molecule. At least 3 million CDR3-containing paired-end reads were obtained from each sample. First-strand cDNA synthesis was performed from all RNA using the Mint cDNA synthesis kit, with priming by a TRBC-specific oligonucleotide. Following uracil-DNA glycosylase treatment, a first 18-cycle PCR with universal primers M1SS and BC2_uni_R was performed on all cDNA. Concerning the study's data processing: For normalization, 1 million high-quality reads, each with a distinct molecular identifier, were randomly selected from each sample. Instead of being binned into consensus sequences, reads that shared molecular identifiers were thrown out. MiTCR, run with a Q25 quality threshold and the strictest error-elimination algorithm, handled CDR3 identification, clonotype clustering and error correction. A nonparametric unseen species model with Euler transformation was used to estimate a lower bound on total TCR beta diversity. TCRdb itself trimmed the public reads at Q25 with fastp, ran MiXCR and retained productive beta chains. Under each unique CDR3 protein, matching rows form one entry showing the most common genes and DNA. The V and J calls and clone size come from TCRdb's table, not from the authors' own analysis. Present in this sample are about 1 million distinct CDR3 sequences, 45% of which were seen just once. The ten largest clones capture approximately 20% of the sample.

The donors were roughly 39 Caucasian individuals from Russia, aged roughly 6 to 100 years, who were systemically healthy. Each donor gave approximately 9.3 milliliters of peripheral blood, collected into EDTA-treated Vacutainer tubes. Ficoll-Paque density-gradient centrifugation was used to isolate PBMCs, with at least 6.5 million per sample. Trizol reagent was used to extract total RNA from PBMCs, with at least 5 micrograms per sample. The percentages of naive CD45RAhigh/CD27high T cells were determined by flow cytometry on a PBMC aliquot from every donor. The germline V gene (reference sequence) specifies SEHNR as CDR1 and FQNEAQ as CDR2. V loses 1 base at its end and J loses 11 bases; junction bases beyond the gene matches: 13. From its cysteine to its phenylalanine, the CDR3 spans 17 amino acids. The read is trimmed to its CDR3 DNA, 51 bases read in frame from base 1. The data were taken from a study of blood T cells in healthy people across ages (dated by TCRdb to between 2015 and 2016). With regard to the full study: Template switching captured roughly one uniquely barcoded TCR beta cDNA molecule per two T cells in model experiments. Four age groups were formed from the donors: young (average approximately 15 years), middle-aged (around 41), aged (about 62) and long-lived (less than 85). The study analyzed two additional independent replicas of 1 million unique cDNA reads from the same blood draw for two donors, one aged 18 to 30 and one aged 80 or older. Donors of different ages were randomly distributed across sequencing lanes to avoid experimental bias. Age-related changes in TCR beta repertoire diversity were measured in the study by deep sequencing normalized with unique cDNA molecular identifiers. Broader findings and caveats from the paper: Estimates of total diversity from one million sequenced T cells were regarded as lower bounds and underestimates. Because the CMV infection status of the donors was unknown, age-related changes in expanded clonotypes may potentially have been confounded. The long-lived group showed more naive CD4+ T cells, fewer expanded clones and increased TCR diversity than the aged group, suggesting age selection. There was a strong correlation between observed TCR beta diversity and the percentage of naive T cells measured by flow cytometry. As age increased, observed TCR beta diversity per million T cells dropped in a roughly linear way, and a significant reduction was already evident by age 40. Since profiling was done on bulk unsorted PBMCs, naive and antigen-experienced compartments could not be conclusively compared.

The sequenced sample consisted of blood. This clonotype originated in a woman in her sixties or seventies in good health. The chain employs TRBV7-9 and TRBJ2-5; the central 13 bases match TRBD2. CDR3 reads: CASSLGTSGSSPLGQYF. The base sequence is TGTGCCAGCAGCTTAGGGACTAGCGGGAGCTCCCCCCTGGGACAGTACTTC.